This paragraph reports one TCR beta chain. This record belongs to a study of blood T cell repertoires in COVID-19. Whole-study context: Collection of acute and convalescent COVID-19 samples took place in the United States, Italy and Spain. The analysed material was cDNA or gDNA that came from T cells, B-cell-depleted T cells, or PBMCs.

Methods used by the authors: Estimation of nucleated cell counts relied on the amplification of reference gene primers. Method: immunoSEQ multiplex PCR; TCRdb's copy keeps in-frame clones and lacks some. For V, J and clone size, that table is used; D and trimming come from the DNA. The sample has tens of thousands of clones, under 85% seen once. V dropped 5 bases and J dropped 4 bases, with 17 bases sitting between them. The CDR3 runs 15 residues. Germline CDR1 is SGHTA and CDR2 is FQGNSA. The chain is built from TRBV7-2 and TRBJ1-1; D is possibly TRBD1 (5 bases). Sequenced: peripheral blood. The source of this sequence is a woman aged 80 or over with acute or convalescent COVID-19. The CDR3 here is CASSLTGPQGTEAFF. CDR3 nucleotide sequence: TGTGCCAGCAGCCTCACCGGCCCTCAGGGCACTGAAGCTTTCTTT.